This T cell receptor (beta chain) was sequenced in a study of OX40 agonist ivuxolimab in advanced cancers. As for the study more broadly: Ivuxolimab, which targeted the costimulatory receptor OX40 (CD134), was an agonistic, fully human IgG2 monoclonal antibody. The point of sequencing TCRbeta in the periphery was to test whether ivuxolimab changed TCR sequence diversity and drove clonal T-cell expansion. Patients were allowed to have had prior anti-PD-1, anti-PD-L1 or anti-CTLA-4 therapy, and around two fifths of the dose-escalation patients had been treated with checkpoint inhibitors. Intravenous ivuxolimab was administered to patients every 2 weeks at six dose levels: 0.01, 0.1, 0.3, 1.5, 3 and 10 mg/kg. In the dose-escalation cohort, 82.7% of patients were male, and the mean age was 60 years with a range of roughly 20 to 79. Of the approximately 50 patients in dose escalation, 19 had hepatocellular carcinoma, approximately 15 had melanoma, 9 had renal cell carcinoma and 9 had head and neck cancer. Three dose-escalation patients achieved partial responses, one with hepatocellular carcinoma and two with cutaneous melanoma. The monotherapy dose-escalation portion (N ≈ 50 patients) of the phase I ivuxolimab trial is reported in the paper. The paper's findings and limits, for the study overall: At doses of 0.1 to 3.0 mg/kg, clonal expansion of both CD4+ and CD8+ T cells in blood was seen between baseline and week 6. In the 0.1-3.0 mg/kg groups, partial responders had among the lowest normalized peripheral clonal expansion, particularly in CD8+ T cells. Antigen specificity was not determined for the clonally expanded peripheral T cells. Low levels of normalized T-cell clonal expansion were also seen in some patients who did not respond. On average, CD8+ T cells showed more expanded clones than CD4+ T cells after ivuxolimab.

Genomic DNA was isolated from the sorted cells so that the TCRbeta CDR3 region could be sequenced. The immunoSEQ Assay was used to sequence the TCRbeta CDR3 regions. In its TCRdb copy, this immuneACCESS table keeps in-frame sequences only and misses some clones. Where compared with another copy, unresolved V genes explain less than half of these, and the others have no known cause. The table for this sample lists approximately 70,000 clones; more than 60% of them were counted only once. The top ten constitute around 1.6% of the sample. Worth noting for this clone: Which antigen it targets is not known. No base qualities exist here, and no much larger clone lies one base off it.

Patients with a history of autoimmune disease or receiving systemic immunosuppression were excluded from the trial. In every dose cohort, peripheral blood was drawn for TCR sequencing at baseline, cycle 4 day 1, and cycle 7 day 1. The samples were taken from a phase I, first-in-human, multicenter, open-label dose-escalation trial of ivuxolimab. The trial enrolled adults with locally advanced or metastatic head and neck squamous cell, hepatocellular, melanoma or renal cell carcinoma. Before TCR sequencing, CD4+ T cells and CD8+ T cells were sorted from peripheral blood as separate populations. The sequence was collected from an adult with an advanced solid tumor such as melanoma, head and neck, liver or kidney cancer. The sample consisted of CD4+ or CD8+ T cells sorted from blood, taken in a trial of the OX40 agonist ivuxolimab.

The sequence in DNA is TGTGCCAGCAGCCTGGACAGGGGTGTTGAAAAACTGTTTTTT. Translated, this gives CASSLDRGVEKLFF. The chain was built from TRBV11-2 and TRBJ1-4, and TRBD1 aligns with 9 junction nucleotides. Germline trimming: 5 bases from V, 7 bases from J; junction bases outside gene matches: 5. From a lookup of the germline V gene, CDR1 and CDR2 are SGHAT and FQNNGV. The CDR3 holds 14 amino acids from the cysteine to the phenylalanine. The only DNA kept is the CDR3, 42 bases in frame from the first base.